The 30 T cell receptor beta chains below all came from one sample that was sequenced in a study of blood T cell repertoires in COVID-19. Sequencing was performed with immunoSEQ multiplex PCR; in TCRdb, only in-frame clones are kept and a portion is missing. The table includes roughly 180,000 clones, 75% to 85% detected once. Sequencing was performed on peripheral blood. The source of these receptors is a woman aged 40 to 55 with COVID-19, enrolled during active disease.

CDR3 sequence reads: CASSRTGSPMNTEAFF. In DNA form, the CDR3 reads TGTGCCAGCAGTCGCACAGGGAGTCCCATGAACACTGAAGCTTTCTTT. The rearrangement joins TRBV9 to TRBJ1-1, with D possibly TRBD1 on 6 matching bases. The CDR3 extends over 16 amino acids. Germline CDR1 reads SGDLS; CDR2 reads YYNGEE. The V end was cut by 5 bases, the J end by 0 bases, with 17 bases between.

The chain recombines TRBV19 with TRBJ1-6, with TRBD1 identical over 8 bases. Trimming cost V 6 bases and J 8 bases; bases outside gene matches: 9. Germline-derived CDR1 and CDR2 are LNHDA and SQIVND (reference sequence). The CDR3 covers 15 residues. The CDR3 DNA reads TGTGCCAGTAGCAAAGGACAGGGCCGGCATTCACCCCTCCACTTT. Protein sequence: CASSKGQGRHSPLHF.

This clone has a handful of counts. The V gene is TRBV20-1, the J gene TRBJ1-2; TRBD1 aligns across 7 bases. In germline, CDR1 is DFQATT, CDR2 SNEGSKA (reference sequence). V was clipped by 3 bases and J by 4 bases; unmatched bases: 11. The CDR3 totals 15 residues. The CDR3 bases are TGCAGTGCTAGTAGGGGACAGCTAAAAGTCTATGGCTACACCTTC. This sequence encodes CSASRGQLKVYGYTF.

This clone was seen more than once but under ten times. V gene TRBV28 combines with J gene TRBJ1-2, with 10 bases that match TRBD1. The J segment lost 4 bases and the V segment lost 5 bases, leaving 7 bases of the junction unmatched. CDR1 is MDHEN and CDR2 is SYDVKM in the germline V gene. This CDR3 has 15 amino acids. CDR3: CASSTSGTGAYGYTF. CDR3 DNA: TGTGCCAGCAGTACCTCCGGGACAGGGGCCTATGGCTACACCTTC.

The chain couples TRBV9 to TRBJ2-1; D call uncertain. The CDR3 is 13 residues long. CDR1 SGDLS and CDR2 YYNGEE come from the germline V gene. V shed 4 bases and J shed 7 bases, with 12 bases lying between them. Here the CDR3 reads CASSSIPKNEQFF. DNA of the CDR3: TGTGCCAGCAGCTCTATTCCCAAAAATGAGCAGTTCTTC.

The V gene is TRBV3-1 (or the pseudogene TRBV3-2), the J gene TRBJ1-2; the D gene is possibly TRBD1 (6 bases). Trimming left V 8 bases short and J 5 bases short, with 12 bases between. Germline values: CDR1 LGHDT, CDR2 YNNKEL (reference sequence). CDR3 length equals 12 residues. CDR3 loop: CASWGQGYGYTF. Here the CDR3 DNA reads TGTGCCAGCTGGGGCCAGGGGTATGGCTACACCTTC.

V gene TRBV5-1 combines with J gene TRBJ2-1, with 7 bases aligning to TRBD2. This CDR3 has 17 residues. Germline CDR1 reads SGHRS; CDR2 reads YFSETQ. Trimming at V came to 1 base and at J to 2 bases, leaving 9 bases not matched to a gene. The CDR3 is CASSLRSLAEAYNEQFF. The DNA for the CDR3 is TGCGCCAGCAGCTTGAGGTCCCTAGCGGAAGCCTACAATGAGCAGTTCTTC.

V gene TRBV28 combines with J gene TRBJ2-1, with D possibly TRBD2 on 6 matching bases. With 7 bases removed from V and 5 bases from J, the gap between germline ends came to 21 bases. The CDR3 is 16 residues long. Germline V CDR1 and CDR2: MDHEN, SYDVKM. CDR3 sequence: CASNAPGSLIDNEQFF. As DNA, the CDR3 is TGTGCCAGCAACGCACCCGGGAGCTTAATAGACAATGAGCAGTTCTTC. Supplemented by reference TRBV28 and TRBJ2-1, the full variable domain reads DVKVTQSSRYLVKRTGEKVFLECVQDMDHENMFWYRQDPGLGLRLIYFSYDVKMKEKGDIPEGYSVSREKKERFSLILESASTNQTSMYLCASNAPGSLIDNEQFFGPGTRLTVL.

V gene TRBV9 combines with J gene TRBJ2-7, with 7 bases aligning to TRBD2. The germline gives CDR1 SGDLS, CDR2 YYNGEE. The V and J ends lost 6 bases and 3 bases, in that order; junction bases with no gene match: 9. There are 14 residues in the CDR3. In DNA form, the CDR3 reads TGTGCCAGCACCTTGGGGAGGGACGGCTACGAGCAGTACTTC. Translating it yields CASTLGRDGYEQYF.

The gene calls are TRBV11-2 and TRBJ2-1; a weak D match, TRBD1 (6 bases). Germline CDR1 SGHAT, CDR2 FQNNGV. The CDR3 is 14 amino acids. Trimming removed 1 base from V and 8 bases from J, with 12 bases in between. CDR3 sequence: CASSLGQDADEQFF. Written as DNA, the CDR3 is TGTGCCAGCAGCTTAGGACAGGATGCCGATGAGCAGTTCTTC. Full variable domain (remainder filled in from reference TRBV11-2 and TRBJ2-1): EAGVAQSPRYKIIEKRQSVAFWCNPISGHATLYWYQQILGQGPKLLIQFQNNGVVDDSQLPKDRFSAERLKGVDSTLKIQPAKLEDSAVYLCASSLGQDADEQFFGPGTRLTVL.

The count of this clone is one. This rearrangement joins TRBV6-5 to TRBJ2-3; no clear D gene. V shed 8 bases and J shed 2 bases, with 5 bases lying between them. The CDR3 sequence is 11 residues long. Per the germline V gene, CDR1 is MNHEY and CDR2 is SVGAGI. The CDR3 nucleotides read TGTGCCAGCCAGATCACAGATACGCAGTATTTT. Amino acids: CASQITDTQYF.

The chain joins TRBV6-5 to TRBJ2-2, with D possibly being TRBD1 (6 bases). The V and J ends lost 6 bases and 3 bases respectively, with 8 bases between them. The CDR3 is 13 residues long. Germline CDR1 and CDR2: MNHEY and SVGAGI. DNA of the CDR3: TGTGCCAGCAGCTCAGGGGACACCGGGGAGCTGTTTTTT. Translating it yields CASSSGDTGELFF.

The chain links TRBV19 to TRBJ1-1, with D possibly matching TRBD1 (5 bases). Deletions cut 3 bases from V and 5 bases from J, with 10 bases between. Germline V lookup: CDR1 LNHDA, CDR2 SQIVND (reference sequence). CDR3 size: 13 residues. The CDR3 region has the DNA TGTGCCAGTAGTATCGCAGGGATGACTGAAGCTTTCTTT. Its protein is CASSIAGMTEAFF.

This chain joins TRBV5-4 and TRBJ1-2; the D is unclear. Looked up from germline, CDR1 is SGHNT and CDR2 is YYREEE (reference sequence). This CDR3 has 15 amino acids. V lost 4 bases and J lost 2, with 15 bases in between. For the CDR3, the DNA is TGTGCCAGCAGCCCTGTGTCCGGGTCCAACTATGGCTACACCTTC. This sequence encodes CASSPVSGSNYGYTF.

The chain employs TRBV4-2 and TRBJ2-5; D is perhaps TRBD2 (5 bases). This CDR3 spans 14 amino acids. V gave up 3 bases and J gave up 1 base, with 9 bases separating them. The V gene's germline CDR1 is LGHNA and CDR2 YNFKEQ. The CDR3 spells CASSQSLAQETQYF. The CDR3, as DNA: TGTGCCAGCAGCCAGTCTCTAGCCCAAGAGACCCAGTACTTC.

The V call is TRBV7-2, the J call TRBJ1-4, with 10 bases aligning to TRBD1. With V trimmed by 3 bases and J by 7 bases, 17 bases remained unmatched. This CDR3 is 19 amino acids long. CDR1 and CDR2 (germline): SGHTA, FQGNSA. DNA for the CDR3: TGTGCCAGCAGCTTCAAGACAGGGGGCAGAGGTACGAGGAGTGAAAAACTGTTTTTT. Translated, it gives CASSFKTGGRGTRSEKLFF.

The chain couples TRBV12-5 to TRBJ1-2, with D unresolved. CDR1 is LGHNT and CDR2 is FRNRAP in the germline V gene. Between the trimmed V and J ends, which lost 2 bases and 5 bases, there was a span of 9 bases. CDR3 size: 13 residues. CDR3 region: CASGLQTNYGYTF. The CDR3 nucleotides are TGTGCTAGTGGTTTGCAAACAAATTATGGCTACACCTTC.

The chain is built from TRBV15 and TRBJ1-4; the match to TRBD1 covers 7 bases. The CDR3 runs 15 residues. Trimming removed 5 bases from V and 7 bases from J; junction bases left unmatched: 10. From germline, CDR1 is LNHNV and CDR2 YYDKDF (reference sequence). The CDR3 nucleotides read TGTGCCACCAGCCCGGACAGGATCAATCGTGAAAAACTGTTTTTT. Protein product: CATSPDRINREKLFF. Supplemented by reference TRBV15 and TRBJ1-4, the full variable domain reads DAMVIQNPRYQVTQFGKPVTLSCSQTLNHNVMYWYQQKSSQAPKLLFHYYDKDFNNEADTPDNFQSRRPNTSFCFLDIRSPGLGDTAMYLCATSPDRINREKLFFGSGTQLSVL.

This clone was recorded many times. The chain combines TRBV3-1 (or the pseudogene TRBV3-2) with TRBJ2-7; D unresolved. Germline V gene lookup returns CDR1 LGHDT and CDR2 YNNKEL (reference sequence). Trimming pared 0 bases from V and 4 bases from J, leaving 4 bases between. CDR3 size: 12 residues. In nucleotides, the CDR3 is TGTGCCAGCAGCCAAGACCGTTACGAGCAGTACTTC. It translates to CASSQDRYEQYF.

The CDR3 region is CASSYGQGGTYEQYV. DNA of the CDR3: TGTGCCAGCTCATACGGGCAGGGTGGGACCTACGAGCAGTACGTC. V is TRBV18 and J is TRBJ2-7; a possible D gene is TRBD1 (5 bases). V lost 5 bases, J lost 2 bases, and 16 bases lay in between. Germline V CDR1 and CDR2: KGHSH, LQKENI. The CDR3 extends over 15 amino acids.

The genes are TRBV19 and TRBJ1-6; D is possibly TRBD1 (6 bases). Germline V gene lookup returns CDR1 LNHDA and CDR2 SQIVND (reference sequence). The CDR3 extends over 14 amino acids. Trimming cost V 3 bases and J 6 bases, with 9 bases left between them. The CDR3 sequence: CASSIVQGNSPLHF. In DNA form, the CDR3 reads TGTGCCAGTAGTATTGTACAGGGTAATTCACCCCTCCACTTT.

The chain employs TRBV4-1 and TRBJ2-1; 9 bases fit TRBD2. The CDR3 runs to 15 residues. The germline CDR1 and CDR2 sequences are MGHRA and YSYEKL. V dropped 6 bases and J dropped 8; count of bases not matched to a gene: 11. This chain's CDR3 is CASRPGTSTGDEQFF. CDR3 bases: TGCGCCAGCAGGCCCGGGACTAGCACGGGGGATGAGCAGTTCTTC.

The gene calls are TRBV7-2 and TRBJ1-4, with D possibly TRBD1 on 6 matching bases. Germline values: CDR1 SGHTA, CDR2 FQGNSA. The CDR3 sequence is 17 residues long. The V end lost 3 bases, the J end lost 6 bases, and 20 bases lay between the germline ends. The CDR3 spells CASSFEGGGRVDEKLFF. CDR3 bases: TGTGCCAGCAGCTTCGAAGGGGGGGGGCGCGTGGATGAAAAACTGTTTTTT. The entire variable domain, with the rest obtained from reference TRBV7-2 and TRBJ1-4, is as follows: GAGVSQSPSNKVTEKGKDVELRCDPISGHTALYWYRQSLGQGLEFLIYFQGNSAPDKSGLPSDRFSAERTGGSVSTLTIQRTQQEDSAVYLCASSFEGGGRVDEKLFFGSGTQLSVL.

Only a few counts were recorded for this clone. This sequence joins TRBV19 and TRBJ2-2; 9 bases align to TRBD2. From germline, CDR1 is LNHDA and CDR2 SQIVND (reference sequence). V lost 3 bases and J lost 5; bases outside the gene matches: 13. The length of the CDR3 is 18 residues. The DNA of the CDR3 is TGTGCCAGTAGTATCCTCTCCCCGCAGCGGGGGGTGACCGGGGAGCTGTTTTTT. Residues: CASSILSPQRGVTGELFF. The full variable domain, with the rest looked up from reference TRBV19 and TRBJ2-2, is DGGITQSPKYLFRKEGQNVTLSCEQNLNHDAMYWYRQDPGQGLRLIYYSQIVNDFQKGDIAEGYSVSREKKESFPLTVTSAQKNPTAFYLCASSILSPQRGVTGELFFGEGSRLTVL.

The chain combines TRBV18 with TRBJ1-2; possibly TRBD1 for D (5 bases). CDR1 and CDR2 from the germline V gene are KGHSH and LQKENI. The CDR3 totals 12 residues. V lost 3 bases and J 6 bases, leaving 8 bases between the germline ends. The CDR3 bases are TGTGCCAGCTCACCTTTACAGGATGGCTACACCTTC. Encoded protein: CASSPLQDGYTF.

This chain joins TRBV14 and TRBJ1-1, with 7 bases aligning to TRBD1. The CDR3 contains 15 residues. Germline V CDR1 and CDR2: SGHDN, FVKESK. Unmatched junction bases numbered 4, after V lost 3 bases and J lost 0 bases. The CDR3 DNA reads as TGTGCCAGCAGCCAGGGACAGATAGTGAACACTGAAGCTTTCTTT. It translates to CASSQGQIVNTEAFF.

CDR3 protein: CASGQAVGTDTQYF. As DNA, the CDR3 is TGTGCCTCGGGACAGGCCGTAGGTACAGATACGCAGTATTTT. The chain uses TRBV30 and TRBJ2-3, with TRBD1 matching over 8 bases. CDR3 length equals 14 residues. Germline CDR1 is GTSNPN and CDR2 is SVGIG (reference sequence). V was pared by 7 bases and J by 3 bases, with 9 bases of the junction left unmatched.

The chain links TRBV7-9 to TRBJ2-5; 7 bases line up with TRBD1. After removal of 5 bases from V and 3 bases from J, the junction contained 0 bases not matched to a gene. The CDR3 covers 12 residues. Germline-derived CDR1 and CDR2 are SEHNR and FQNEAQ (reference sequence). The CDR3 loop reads CASSQGEETQYF. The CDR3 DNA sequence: TGTGCCAGCAGCCAGGGGGAAGAGACCCAGTACTTC.

Written as DNA, the CDR3 is TGTGCCACCGGACAGGGTTTCACTGAAGCTTTCTTT. This encodes CATGQGFTEAFF. The chain uses TRBV28 and TRBJ1-1; TRBD1 matches at 8 bases. The CDR3 is 12 residues long. V trimming: 10 bases; J trimming: 4 bases; junction bases outside the gene matches: 5. CDR1 is MDHEN, CDR2 SYDVKM, per germline.

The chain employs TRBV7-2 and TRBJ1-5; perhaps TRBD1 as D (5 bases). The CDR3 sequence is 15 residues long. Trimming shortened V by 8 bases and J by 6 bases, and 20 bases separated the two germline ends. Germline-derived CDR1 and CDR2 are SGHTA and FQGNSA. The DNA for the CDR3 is TGTGCCAGCGGGGGAGGTGGGCTTAGGGGTCAGCCCCAGCATTTT. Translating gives CASGGGGLRGQPQHF.